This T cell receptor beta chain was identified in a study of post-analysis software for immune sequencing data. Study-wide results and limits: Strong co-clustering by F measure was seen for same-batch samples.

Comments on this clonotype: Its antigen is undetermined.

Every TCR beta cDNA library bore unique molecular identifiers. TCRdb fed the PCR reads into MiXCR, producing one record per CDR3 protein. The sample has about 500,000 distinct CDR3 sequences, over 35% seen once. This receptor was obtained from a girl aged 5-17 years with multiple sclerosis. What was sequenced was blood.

The CDR3 protein is CSARDRTFPSYNEQFF. The DNA for the CDR3 is TGCAGTGCTAGAGATCGGACATTTCCCTCCTACAATGAGCAGTTCTTC. The rearrangement uses TRBV20-1 and TRBJ2-1; perhaps TRBD1 as D (5 bases). This CDR3 spans 16 amino acids. Germline V gene sequence: CDR1 DFQATT, CDR2 SNEGSKA (reference sequence). V shed 0 bases and J shed 0 bases, with 12 bases lying between them.